There are a few counts of the clone carrying this TCR beta chain. Its specificity is not known. This specimen belongs to a study of response to subunit inactivated influenza vaccine. Overall study results and limits: Researchers suggested that each seasonal influenza vaccination recruits few new T cells.

V was trimmed by 1 base and J by 5 bases, leaving 5 bases between them. The CDR3 has 13 amino acids. Germline assignment: CDR1 KGHDR and CDR2 SFDVKD. One entry per CDR3 protein results from TCRdb running MiXCR on the RT-PCR reads. The sample lists approximately 520,000 distinct CDR3 sequences; about 25% were seen once. The gene calls are TRBV24-1 and TRBJ2-1; D unclear. The source is a man in his fifties who received an inactivated influenza vaccine. The sequencing here drew on CD4+ T cells sorted from PBMCs, taken 4 to 6 days after vaccination. CDR3 protein: CATSDLSHNEQFF. The CDR3 DNA follows: TGTGCCACCAGTGATTTATCGCACAATGAGCAGTTCTTC.